Below, 2 T cell receptor beta chains from the same sample are listed, as sequenced in a study of T cell responses to AZD1222 COVID-19 vaccine. Profiled with immunoSEQ multiplex PCR; TCRdb holds only in-frame clones, not every one. The sample has roughly 150,000 clones, more than 85% seen once. The sample here was peripheral blood, taken on day 0 of AZD1222 vaccination. Source of these receptors: an adult in good health.

This clone has a single count. The rearrangement uses TRBV28 and TRBJ2-7, with 13 bases fitting TRBD2. CDR1 MDHEN and CDR2 SYDVKM come from the germline V gene. The CDR3 has 21 residues. With V trimmed by 4 bases and J by 0 bases, 18 bases remained unmatched. In nucleotides, the CDR3 is TGTGCCAGCAGTTCGTTCTGGACTAGCGGGAGTCGTATTGCAAGCTCCTACGAGCAGTACTTC. This encodes CASSSFWTSGSRIASSYEQYF.

V and J are TRBV3-1 (or the pseudogene TRBV3-2) and TRBJ2-2, with 12 bases fitting TRBD2. The V segment lost 6 bases and the J segment 6 bases; nucleotides outside the gene matches: 8. Per the germline V gene, CDR1 is LGHDT and CDR2 is YNNKEL (reference sequence). The CDR3 is 16 residues long. The CDR3 bases are TGTGCCAGCAGTCGACTAGCGGGAGCCCTATCCGGGGAGCTGTTTTTT. Translated, it gives CASSRLAGALSGELFF.